This T cell receptor beta chain was identified during a study of cytomegalovirus exposure and HLA in healthy donors. Overall study results and limits: The study listed some 160 cytomegalovirus-associated TCR beta chains. Sequence variants that were highly shared formed a cluster that was likely a sequencing artifact.

PCR involved 60 Vbeta and 13 Jbeta primers. The method was immunoSEQ multiplex PCR; TCRdb's version includes in-frame clones alone and lacks a portion of them. In the table there are 150,000 to 200,000 clones, approximately 86% of which are singletons. Comments on this clone: Its antigen is unknown.

The sequenced sample consisted of PBMCs. This sequence originates from a woman between 18 and 29 years old in good health and CMV-seronegative.

CDR3 in amino acids: CASTPGSEQYF. CDR3 coding DNA: TGTGCCAGCACCCCCGGTTCCGAGCAGTACTTC. This rearrangement joins TRBV16 to TRBJ2-7; D remains unclear. Trimming took 7 bases from V and 6 from J, leaving 10 bases between them. Germline-derived CDR1 and CDR2 are KGHSY and FQNENV. The CDR3 consists of 11 residues. Based on the CDR3 plus reference TRBV16 and TRBJ2-7, the full variable domain is GEEVAQTPKHLVRGEGQKAKLYCAPIKGHSYVFWYQQVLKNEFKFLISFQNENVFDETGMPKERFSAKCLPNSPCSLEIQATKLEDSAVYFCASTPGSEQYFGPGTRLTVT.